This T cell receptor beta chain was sequenced in a study of T cells in Graves' hyperthyroidism and ophthalmopathy. Findings of the study overall: Most thyroid clonotypes that were expanded above 0.001 also turned up in blood.

At least 3 on the Clinical Activity Score was recorded for ophthalmopathy patients, who also had NOSPECS grade at least 4 and duration under 3 months. This clonotype occurred many times. Its antigen remains unidentified. The investigators amplified TCR beta CDR3 regions from RNA transcripts. A first-round RT-PCR of the TCR CDR3 used the HTBI primer set. MiXCR, applied by TCRdb to the multiplex PCR reads, yields one record per CDR3 protein. The sample consists of approximately 250,000 distinct CDR3 sequences, 24% of them appearing once. The source material was blood. This clonotype was sampled from a woman between 35 and 50 years old with Graves' ophthalmopathy.

CDR3 loop: CASSEQLAAGAQYF. The CDR3 region has the DNA TGTGCTAGTTCAGAGCAACTAGCGGCCGGGGCCCAGTACTTC. The chain links TRBV12-5 to TRBJ2-5; 8 bases agree with TRBD2. V shed 8 bases, J shed 9 bases, and the junction held 14 bases outside the gene matches. CDR1 and CDR2 (germline): LGHNT, FRNRAP. The CDR3 length is 14 residues.